The 17 T cell receptor beta chains in this list originate from one sample, sequenced in a study of shared T cell receptors in the human thymus. The protocol was immunoSEQ multiplex PCR, while the TCRdb copy is restricted to in-frame clones and leaves out a portion. The data hold approximately 660,000 clones, with more than 75% observed a single time. This same sample was also taken into another study, of human thymus T cells.

Source material: thymocytes. The receptors come from a boy younger than two with a congenital heart defect.

This chain links TRBV28 with TRBJ1-5; TRBD1 is a possible D gene (6 bases). Germline V gene sequence: CDR1 MDHEN, CDR2 SYDVKM. This CDR3 spans 18 amino acids. Trimming took 4 bases from V and 0 from J, leaving 19 bases between them. The CDR3 reads CASSSMPLGQYSNQPQHF. The DNA of the CDR3 is TGTGCCAGCAGTTCAATGCCCTTAGGACAGTATAGCAATCAGCCCCAGCATTTT.

The V call is TRBV2, the J call TRBJ2-1, with a weak D call TRBD2 (7 bases). The CDR3 sequence is 18 residues long. Trimming pared 9 bases from V and 14 bases from J, leaving 38 bases between. Germline loops: CDR1 SNHLY, CDR2 FYNNEI. CDR3 protein: CASSGTPKTSAWPYGEFF. CDR3 sequence (DNA): TGTGCCAGTTCCGGGACACCGAAAACTAGCGCTTGGCCCTACGGGGAGTTCTTC.

The CDR3 reads CSARTGGSYEQYF. CDR3 sequence (DNA): TGCAGCGCCCGGACAGGGGGGTCCTACGAGCAGTACTTC. J is TRBJ2-7 and V is TRBV29-1, with 10 bases fitting TRBD1. The CDR3 is 13 residues long. The germline CDR1 and CDR2 sequences are SQVTM and ANQGSEA. The V and J ends lost 7 bases and 1 base, in that order; junction bases with no gene match: 4.

The rearrangement joins TRBV6-4 to TRBJ2-6, with 11 positions matching TRBD2. This CDR3 has 17 amino acids. Trimming cost V 3 bases and J 3 bases; bases outside gene matches: 4. The germline V gene has CDR1 MRHNA and CDR2 SNTAGT. The CDR3 sequence: CASSDTSGSGGANVLTF. The CDR3 DNA is TGTGCCAGCAGTGATACTAGCGGGAGTGGTGGGGCCAACGTCCTGACTTTC.

The rearrangement uses TRBV27 and TRBJ2-3, with TRBD2 identical over 9 bases. The germline CDR1 and CDR2 sequences are MNHEY and SMNVEV (reference sequence). After removal of 7 bases from V and 3 bases from J, the junction contained 5 bases not matched to a gene. The CDR3 totals 14 residues. Here the CDR3 reads CASISGSGTDTQYF. DNA for the CDR3: TGTGCCAGCATTAGCGGGAGTGGGACAGATACGCAGTATTTT.

The rearrangement joins TRBV7-2 to TRBJ2-2; TRBD1 might be the D (5 bases). The V gene lost 0 bases and the J gene lost 0 bases, with 14 bases spanning the gap. This CDR3 has 18 residues. Germline-derived CDR1 and CDR2 are SGHTA and FQGNSA. CDR3 DNA sequence: TGTGCCAGCAGCTTAGCAGGGGCTAGAGAGGCGAACACCGGGGAGCTGTTTTTT. It codes for CASSLAGAREANTGELFF.

The chain uses TRBV27 and TRBJ1-2, with TRBD1 identical over 8 bases. CDR3 length: 15 residues. CDR1 is MNHEY and CDR2 is SMNVEV in the germline V gene (reference sequence). V was clipped by 3 bases and J by 7 bases; unmatched bases: 10. DNA for the CDR3: TGTGCCAGCAGTTTCATCCAGGGGGCAGAGGGTGGCTACACCTTC. Its translation is CASSFIQGAEGGYTF.

The rearrangement uses TRBV6-1 and TRBJ2-1; D call uncertain. The CDR3 runs to 17 residues. The germline V gene encodes CDR1 MNHNS and CDR2 SASEGT. Trimming took 3 bases from V and 6 from J, leaving 21 bases between them. The CDR3 protein is CASSDRVGGRGPNEQFF. CDR3 in DNA: TGTGCCAGCAGTGATCGGGTAGGTGGTCGCGGTCCCAATGAGCAGTTCTTC.

V is TRBV6-1 and J is TRBJ1-1; the match to TRBD1 covers 12 bases. This CDR3 has 17 amino acids. Trimming cost V 4 bases and J 0 bases; bases outside gene matches: 6. CDR1 and CDR2 (germline): MNHNS, SASEGT. The CDR3 DNA reads as TGTGCCAGCAGTGTACCGGGACAGGGGGCTATGAACACTGAAGCTTTCTTT. Protein product: CASSVPGQGAMNTEAFF.

V and J are TRBV4-2 and TRBJ2-3, with a tentative D call TRBD2 (6 bases). The CDR3 length is 16 residues. The germline V gene has CDR1 LGHNA and CDR2 YNFKEQ. The V gene lost 1 base and the J gene lost 3 bases, with 14 bases spanning the gap. The CDR3 nucleotides read TGTGCCAGCAGCCAAGGTAGCGGCCAGTTAACAGATACGCAGTATTTT. Amino acid sequence: CASSQGSGQLTDTQYF.

V and J are TRBV9 and TRBJ1-1; D gene unclear. This CDR3 is 15 amino acids long. V was shortened by 0 bases and J by 3 bases, with 12 bases between the two germline ends. In germline, CDR1 is SGDLS, CDR2 YYNGEE. CDR3 nucleotide sequence: TGTGCCAGCAGCGTAGCGGGAGGGAGGGACACTGAAGCTTTCTTT. Protein: CASSVAGGRDTEAFF.

The rearrangement links TRBV29-1 to TRBJ2-3, with TRBD2 identical over 14 bases. This CDR3 spans 15 amino acids. Looked up from germline, CDR1 is SQVTM and CDR2 is ANQGSEA. V lost 4 bases to trimming and J lost 3 bases; unmatched junction nucleotides: 3. This chain's CDR3 is CSVGLAGGLTDTQYF. For the CDR3, the DNA is TGCAGCGTTGGACTAGCGGGAGGGCTGACAGATACGCAGTATTTT.

The rearrangement joins TRBV5-1 to TRBJ1-2; D is uncertain. V lost 2 bases and J lost 6, with 11 bases in between. The CDR3 loop spans 13 amino acids. Germline values: CDR1 SGHRS, CDR2 YFSETQ. The CDR3 here is CASSFAMEHGYTF. For the CDR3, the DNA is TGCGCCAGCAGCTTCGCGATGGAGCATGGCTACACCTTC. The variable domain in full, completed from reference TRBV5-1 and TRBJ1-2, reads KAGVTQTPRYLIKTRGQQVTLSCSPISGHRSVSWYQQTPGQGLQFLFEYFSETQRNKGNFPGRFSGRQFSNSRSEMNVSTLELGDSALYLCASSFAMEHGYTFGSGTRLTVV.

The chain combines TRBV27 with TRBJ2-2; TRBD2 matches at 9 bases. The V segment lost 0 bases and the J segment 5 bases; nucleotides outside the gene matches: 7. Per the germline V gene, CDR1 is MNHEY and CDR2 is SMNVEV (reference sequence). CDR3 size: 17 residues. The CDR3 region is CASSLSRSGRWTGELFF. CDR3 bases: TGTGCCAGCAGTTTATCGAGGAGCGGGAGGTGGACCGGGGAGCTGTTTTTT.

V usage is TRBV10-3 and J usage is TRBJ2-7; 12 bases match TRBD2. Trimming at V came to 0 bases and at J to 0 bases, leaving 3 bases not matched to a gene. The CDR3 loop spans 17 amino acids. Germline V gives CDR1 ENHRY, CDR2 SYGVKD. This CDR3 is CAISESLAGGYSYEQYF. As DNA, the CDR3 is TGTGCCATCAGTGAGTCCCTAGCGGGAGGGTACTCCTACGAGCAGTACTTC.

The rearrangement joins TRBV10-1 to TRBJ2-1; 10 bases fit TRBD2. The CDR3 runs to 15 residues. CDR1 WNHNN and CDR2 SYGVQD come from the germline V gene (reference sequence). V was pared by 2 bases and J by 6 bases, with 4 bases of the junction left unmatched. CDR3: CASSEGLAEFNEQFF. The CDR3, as DNA: TGCGCCAGCAGTGAGGGACTAGCGGAGTTCAATGAGCAGTTCTTC.

The chain joins TRBV29-1 to TRBJ1-5; a weak D match, TRBD1 (5 bases). CDR3 length equals 16 residues. V was trimmed by 7 bases and J by 2 bases, leaving 21 bases between them. The germline CDR1 and CDR2 sequences are SQVTM and ANQGSEA. The CDR3 reads CSAVSGDGIGNQPQHF. CDR3 coding DNA: TGCAGCGCCGTATCGGGGGACGGGATCGGCAATCAGCCCCAGCATTTT.